Listed here are 17 T cell receptor beta chains from one sample, sequenced in a study of T cells in localized non-small cell lung cancer. Sequenced by immunoSEQ multiplex PCR; TCRdb stores in-frame clones only, minus some. Of 100,000 to 150,000 clones in the sample, 89% were seen once. The sequenced sample was peripheral blood, obtained before any cancer treatment. These receptors came from a female donor of 60 years or more with stage I lung adenocarcinoma.

The chain is built from TRBV6-6 and TRBJ1-1; D is possibly TRBD1 (5 bases). V gave up 7 bases and J gave up 11 bases, with 23 bases separating them. The CDR3 covers 14 residues. Germline CDR1 reads MNHNY; CDR2 reads SVGAGI (reference sequence). The CDR3 nucleotides are TGTGCCAGCAATAACCCCGGGGGTCGGACGTTCGCTTTCTTT. This translates into CASNNPGGRTFAFF.

The V and J genes are TRBV5-1 and TRBJ2-3, with D tentatively TRBD2 (6 bases). With 7 bases removed from V and 6 bases from J, the gap between germline ends came to 15 bases. The CDR3 sequence is 13 residues long. Germline V gene sequence: CDR1 SGHRS, CDR2 YFSETQ. The CDR3 DNA follows: TGCGCCAGCTCGGGACTCCTGGGGGATACGCAGTATTTT. As protein: CASSGLLGDTQYF.

This chain links TRBV30 with TRBJ2-5, with 16 positions matching TRBD2. The CDR3 is made up of 18 amino acids. Germline CDR1 is GTSNPN and CDR2 is SVGIG (reference sequence). V gave up 0 bases and J gave up 5 bases; unmatched junction bases: 9. CDR3 region: CAWSVGQGTSGRAETQYF. CDR3 sequence (DNA): TGTGCCTGGAGTGTAGGACAAGGGACTAGCGGGAGGGCCGAGACCCAGTACTTC.

The chain joins TRBV25-1 to TRBJ2-1; D remains unclear. The CDR3 spans 13 residues. V lost 2 bases and J 5 bases, leaving 7 bases between the germline ends. Per germline, CDR1 MGHDK and CDR2 SYGVNS. The CDR3 protein is CASSEPLDNEQFF. The CDR3, as DNA: TGTGCCAGCAGTGAACCTTTGGACAATGAGCAGTTCTTC. Looking up the rest from reference TRBV25-1 and TRBJ2-1 gives the full variable domain: EADIYQTPRYLVIGTGKKITLECSQTMGHDKMYWYQQDPGMELHLIHYSYGVNSTEKGDLSSESTVSRIRTEHFPLTLESARPSHTSQYLCASSEPLDNEQFFGPGTRLTVL.

The rearrangement uses TRBV2 and TRBJ2-4; D unclear. Deletions cut 7 bases from V and 8 bases from J, with 15 bases between. The CDR3 runs to 13 residues. Germline V gene sequence: CDR1 SNHLY, CDR2 FYNNEI. CDR3 loop: CASMKSLNYIQYF. DNA for the CDR3: TGTGCCAGCATGAAAAGCCTGAATTACATTCAGTACTTC.

The chain recombines TRBV9 with TRBJ2-1; 12 positions agree with TRBD2. This CDR3 comprises 14 residues. Trimming at V came to 6 bases and at J to 9 bases, leaving 7 bases not matched to a gene. CDR1 and CDR2 (germline): SGDLS, YYNGEE. The CDR3: CASMTSGGVGEQFF. The CDR3 nucleotides are TGTGCCAGCATGACTAGCGGGGGAGTGGGTGAGCAGTTCTTC.

The table lists this clone with a count of one. This chain uses TRBV19 with TRBJ2-1; TRBD2 matches 8 bases. This CDR3 has 15 amino acids. V shed 2 bases and J 3 bases; nucleotides not matched to a gene: 3. Germline-derived CDR1 and CDR2 are LNHDA and SQIVND (reference sequence). The CDR3 spells CASSIREGLYNEQFF. The CDR3 coding sequence is TGTGCCAGTAGTATACGGGAGGGCCTCTACAATGAGCAGTTCTTC.

The V and J genes are TRBV2 and TRBJ1-6, with 7 bases aligning to TRBD1. This CDR3 comprises 14 residues. The junction had 9 bases not matched to a gene; V was cut back by 6 bases and J by 10 bases. From germline, CDR1 is SNHLY and CDR2 FYNNEI. CDR3 protein: CASREQGSWSPLHF. The CDR3 bases are TGTGCCAGCAGGGAACAGGGGTCCTGGTCACCCCTCCACTTT.

The V and J genes are TRBV28 and TRBJ1-1; 10 bases agree with TRBD1. The CDR3 loop spans 17 amino acids. Germline values: CDR1 MDHEN, CDR2 SYDVKM. V dropped 5 bases and J dropped 1; count of bases not matched to a gene: 10. As DNA, the CDR3 is TGTGCCAGCAGTCTAGCCGGGACAGGGGTGAGGAACACTGAAGCTTTCTTT. Translated, it gives CASSLAGTGVRNTEAFF.

J is TRBJ2-4 and V is TRBV2; no firm D call. The CDR3 loop spans 16 amino acids. Germline assignment: CDR1 SNHLY and CDR2 FYNNEI. The V and J ends lost 2 bases and 0 bases respectively, with 11 bases between them. CDR3 DNA: TGTGCCAGCAGTGAAAAGCCCTCCCTAGCCAAAAACATTCAGTACTTC. It yields the protein CASSEKPSLAKNIQYF.

The chain is built from TRBV7-2 and TRBJ2-1, with D hard to call. The CDR3 totals 15 residues. The V gene's germline CDR1 is SGHTA and CDR2 FQGNSA. V shed 5 bases and J shed 0 bases, with 11 bases lying between them. The CDR3 bases are TGTGCCAGCAGCCCCAGTCCCGGCTCCTACAATGAGCAGTTCTTC. Its translation: CASSPSPGSYNEQFF.

The chain links TRBV28 to TRBJ1-5; 7 bases fit TRBD1. Per germline, CDR1 MDHEN and CDR2 SYDVKM. This CDR3 contains 16 residues. The J segment lost 0 bases and the V segment lost 5 bases, leaving 7 bases of the junction unmatched. The CDR3 coding sequence is TGTGCCAGCAGTCTGCCGGGACAGTCTAGCAATCAGCCCCAGCATTTT. Its protein product is CASSLPGQSSNQPQHF.

This chain's CDR3 is CASRRLAGGGAETQYF. The CDR3 DNA sequence: TGTGCCAGCAGAAGACTAGCGGGAGGGGGAGCAGAGACCCAGTACTTC. This sequence joins TRBV28 and TRBJ2-5; 14 bases fit TRBD2. CDR1 and CDR2 (germline): MDHEN, SYDVKM. Trimming removed 6 bases from V and 4 bases from J; junction bases left unmatched: 7. The CDR3 runs to 16 residues.

This chain joins TRBV5-5 and TRBJ2-3; D is unresolved. Germline loops: CDR1 SGHKS, CDR2 YYEKEE (reference sequence). There are 13 residues in the CDR3. Between the trimmed V and J ends, which lost 4 bases and 1 base, there was a span of 7 bases. The CDR3 is CASSHGGTDTQYF. CDR3 DNA: TGTGCCAGCAGCCATGGAGGCACAGATACGCAGTATTTT.

The chain carries TRBV10-2 and TRBJ2-6; D call uncertain. V was trimmed by 7 bases and J by 2 bases, leaving 6 bases between them. The germline V gene has CDR1 WSHSY and CDR2 SAAADI. This CDR3 contains 13 residues. For the CDR3, the DNA is TGCGCCAGCACAGAAGCTGGGGCCAACGTCCTGACTTTC. Encoded protein: CASTEAGANVLTF.

The chain is built from TRBV27 and TRBJ2-5; D tentatively reads TRBD1 or TRBD2 (5 bases each). This CDR3 comprises 13 residues. CDR1 is MNHEY, CDR2 SMNVEV, per germline (reference sequence). V dropped 6 bases and J dropped 7 bases, with 15 bases sitting between them. The CDR3 here is CASRFPTGGTQYF. In nucleotides, the CDR3 is TGTGCCAGCAGGTTCCCCACAGGAGGGACCCAGTACTTC.

The J gene is TRBJ2-7, the V gene TRBV7-8; D may be TRBD1 (6 bases). Germline values: CDR1 SGHVS, CDR2 FQNEAQ. V was shortened by 2 bases and J by 1 base, with 9 bases between the two germline ends. CDR3 length: 14 residues. The CDR3 sequence is CASSLQGSSYEQYF. CDR3 sequence (DNA): TGTGCCAGCAGCTTACAGGGGTCTTCCTACGAGCAGTACTTC.